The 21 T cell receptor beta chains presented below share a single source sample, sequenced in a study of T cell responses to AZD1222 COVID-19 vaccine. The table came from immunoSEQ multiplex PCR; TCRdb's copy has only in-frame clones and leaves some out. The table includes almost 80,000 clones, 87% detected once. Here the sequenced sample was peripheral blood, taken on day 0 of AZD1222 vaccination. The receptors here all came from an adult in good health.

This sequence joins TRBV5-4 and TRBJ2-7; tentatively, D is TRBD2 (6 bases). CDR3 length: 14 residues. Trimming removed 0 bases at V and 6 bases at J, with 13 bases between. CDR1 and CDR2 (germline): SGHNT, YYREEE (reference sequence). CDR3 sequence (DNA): TGTGCCAGCAGCTTGGAGATGCGGGAAGGCGAGCAGTACTTC. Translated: CASSLEMREGEQYF. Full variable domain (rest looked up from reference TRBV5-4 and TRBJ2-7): ETGVTQSPTHLIKTRGQQVTLRCSSQSGHNTVSWYQQALGQGPQFIFQYYREEENGRGNFPPRFSGLQFPNYSSELNVNALELDDSALYLCASSLEMREGEQYFGPGTRLTVT.

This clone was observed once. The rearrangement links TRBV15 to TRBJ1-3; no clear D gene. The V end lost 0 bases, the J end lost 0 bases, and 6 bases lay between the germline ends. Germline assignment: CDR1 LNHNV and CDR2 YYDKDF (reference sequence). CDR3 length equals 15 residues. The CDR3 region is CATSREGFSGNTIYF. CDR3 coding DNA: TGTGCCACCAGCAGAGAGGGGTTCTCTGGAAACACCATATATTTT.

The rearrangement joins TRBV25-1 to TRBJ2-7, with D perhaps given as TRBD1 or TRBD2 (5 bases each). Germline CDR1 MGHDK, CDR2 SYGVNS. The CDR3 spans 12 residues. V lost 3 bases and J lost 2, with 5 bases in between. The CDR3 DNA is TGTGCCAGCAGTGAGGGGGCCTACGAGCAGTACTTC. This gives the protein CASSEGAYEQYF.

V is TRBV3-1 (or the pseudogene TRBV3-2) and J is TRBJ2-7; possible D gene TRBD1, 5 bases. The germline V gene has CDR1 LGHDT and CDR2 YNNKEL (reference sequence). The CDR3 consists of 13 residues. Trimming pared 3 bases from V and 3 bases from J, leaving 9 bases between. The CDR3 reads CASSHRANYEQYF. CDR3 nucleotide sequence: TGTGCCAGCAGCCACAGGGCTAACTACGAGCAGTACTTC.

CDR3 DNA: TGCGCCAGCAGCTTGCCAACTAGCGGGAGTAGATATACGCAGTATTTT. Protein sequence: CASSLPTSGSRYTQYF. This chain uses TRBV5-1 with TRBJ2-3, with TRBD2 matching over 11 bases. CDR3 length: 16 amino acids. The germline gives CDR1 SGHRS, CDR2 YFSETQ. V dropped 1 base and J dropped 7; count of bases not matched to a gene: 8.

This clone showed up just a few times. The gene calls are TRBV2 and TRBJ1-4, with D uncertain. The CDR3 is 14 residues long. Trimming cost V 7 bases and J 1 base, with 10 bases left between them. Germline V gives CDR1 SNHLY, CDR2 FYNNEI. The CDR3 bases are TGTGCCAGCAAGACTGTGGAAACTAATGAAAAACTGTTTTTT. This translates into CASKTVETNEKLFF.

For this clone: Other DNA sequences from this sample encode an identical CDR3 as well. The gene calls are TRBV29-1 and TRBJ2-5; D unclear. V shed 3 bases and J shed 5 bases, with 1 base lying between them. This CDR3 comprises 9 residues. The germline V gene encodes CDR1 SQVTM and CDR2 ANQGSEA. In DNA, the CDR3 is TGCAGCGTTGAGGAGACCCAGTACTTC. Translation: CSVEETQYF.

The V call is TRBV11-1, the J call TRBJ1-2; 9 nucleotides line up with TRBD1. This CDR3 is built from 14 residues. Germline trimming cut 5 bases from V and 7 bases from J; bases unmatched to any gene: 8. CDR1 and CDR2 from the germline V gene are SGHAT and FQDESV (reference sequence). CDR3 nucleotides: TGTGCCAGCAGCGTTTGGGGACAGGGAAGTGGCTACACCTTC. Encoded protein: CASSVWGQGSGYTF. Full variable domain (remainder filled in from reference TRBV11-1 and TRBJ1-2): EAEVAQSPRYKITEKSQAVAFWCDPISGHATLYWYRQILGQGPELLVQFQDESVVDDSQLPKDRFSAERLKGVDSTLKIQPAELGDSAMYLCASSVWGQGSGYTFGSGTRLTVV.

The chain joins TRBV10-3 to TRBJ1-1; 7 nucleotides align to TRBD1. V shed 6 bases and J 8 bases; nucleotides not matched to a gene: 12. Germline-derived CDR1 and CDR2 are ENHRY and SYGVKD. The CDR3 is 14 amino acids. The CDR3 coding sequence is TGTGCCATCAGCAGCTCCGACAGGGAATCCGAAGCTTTCTTT. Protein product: CAISSSDRESEAFF.

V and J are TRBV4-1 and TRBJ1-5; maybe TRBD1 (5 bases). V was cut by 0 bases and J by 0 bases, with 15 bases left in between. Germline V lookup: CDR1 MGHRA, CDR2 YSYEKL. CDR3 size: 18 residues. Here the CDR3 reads CASSQESTGDYSNQPQHF. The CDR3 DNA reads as TGCGCCAGCAGCCAAGAGAGCACAGGAGACTATAGCAATCAGCCCCAGCATTTT.

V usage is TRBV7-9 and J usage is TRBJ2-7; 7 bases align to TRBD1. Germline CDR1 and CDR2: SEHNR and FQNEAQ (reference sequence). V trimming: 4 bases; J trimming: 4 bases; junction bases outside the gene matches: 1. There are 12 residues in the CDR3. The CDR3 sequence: CASSSTGYEQYF. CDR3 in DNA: TGTGCCAGCAGCTCGACAGGGTACGAGCAGTACTTC.

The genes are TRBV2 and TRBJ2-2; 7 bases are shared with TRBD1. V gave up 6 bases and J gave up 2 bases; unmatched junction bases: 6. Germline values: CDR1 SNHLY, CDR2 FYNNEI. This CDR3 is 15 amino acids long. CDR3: CASRTGTGNTGELFF. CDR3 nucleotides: TGTGCCAGCAGGACAGGGACGGGAAACACCGGGGAGCTGTTTTTT.

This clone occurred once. The CDR3 is CASSLVLAGGNEQFF. The DNA for the CDR3 is TGTGCCAGCAGCTTAGTTCTAGCGGGAGGAAATGAGCAGTTCTTC. This chain connects TRBV7-9 to TRBJ2-1, with TRBD2 identical over 11 bases. The length of the CDR3 is 15 residues. Germline V lookup: CDR1 SEHNR, CDR2 FQNEAQ (reference sequence). V lost 1 base to trimming and J lost 7 bases; unmatched junction nucleotides: 3.

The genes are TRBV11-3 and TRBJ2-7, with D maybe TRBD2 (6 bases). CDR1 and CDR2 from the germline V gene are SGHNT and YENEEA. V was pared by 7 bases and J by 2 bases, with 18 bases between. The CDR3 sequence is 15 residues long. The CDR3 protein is CASTIGRTTAYEQYF. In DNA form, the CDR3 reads TGTGCCAGCACCATAGGGCGGACTACCGCCTACGAGCAGTACTTC.

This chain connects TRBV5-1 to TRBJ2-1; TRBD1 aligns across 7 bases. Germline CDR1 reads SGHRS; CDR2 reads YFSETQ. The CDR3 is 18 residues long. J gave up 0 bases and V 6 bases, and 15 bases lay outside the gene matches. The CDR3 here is CASTRDRRSSSSYNEQFF. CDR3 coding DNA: TGCGCCAGCACCCGGGACAGAAGGTCCTCCAGCTCCTACAATGAGCAGTTCTTC. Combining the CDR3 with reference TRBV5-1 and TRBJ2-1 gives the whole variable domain KAGVTQTPRYLIKTRGQQVTLSCSPISGHRSVSWYQQTPGQGLQFLFEYFSETQRNKGNFPGRFSGRQFSNSRSEMNVSTLELGDSALYLCASTRDRRSSSSYNEQFFGPGTRLTVL.

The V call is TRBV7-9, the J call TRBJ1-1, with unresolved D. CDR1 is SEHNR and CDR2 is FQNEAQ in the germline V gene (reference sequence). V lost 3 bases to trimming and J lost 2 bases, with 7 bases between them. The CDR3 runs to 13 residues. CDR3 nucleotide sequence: TGTGCCAGCAGCTTTGAGAGCAACACTGAAGCTTTCTTT. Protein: CASSFESNTEAFF.

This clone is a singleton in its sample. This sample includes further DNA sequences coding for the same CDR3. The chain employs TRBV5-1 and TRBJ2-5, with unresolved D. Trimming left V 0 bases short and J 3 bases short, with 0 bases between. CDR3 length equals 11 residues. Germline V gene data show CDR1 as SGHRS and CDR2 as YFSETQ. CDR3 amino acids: CASSLEETQYF. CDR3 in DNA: TGCGCCAGCAGCTTGGAAGAGACCCAGTACTTC.

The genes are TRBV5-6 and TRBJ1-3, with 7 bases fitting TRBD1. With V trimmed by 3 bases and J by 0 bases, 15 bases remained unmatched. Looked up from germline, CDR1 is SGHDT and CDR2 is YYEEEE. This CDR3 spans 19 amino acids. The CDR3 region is CASSSGGTDLTNSGNTIYF. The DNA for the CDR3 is TGTGCCAGCAGCTCAGGTGGGACAGATCTAACTAACTCTGGAAACACCATATATTTT.

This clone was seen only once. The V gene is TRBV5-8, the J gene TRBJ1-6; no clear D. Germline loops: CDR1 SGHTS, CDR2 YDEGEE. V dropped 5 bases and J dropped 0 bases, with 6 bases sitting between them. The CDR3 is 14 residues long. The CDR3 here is CASRISSYNSPLHF. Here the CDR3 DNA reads TGTGCCAGCAGAATTAGCTCCTATAATTCACCCCTCCACTTT.

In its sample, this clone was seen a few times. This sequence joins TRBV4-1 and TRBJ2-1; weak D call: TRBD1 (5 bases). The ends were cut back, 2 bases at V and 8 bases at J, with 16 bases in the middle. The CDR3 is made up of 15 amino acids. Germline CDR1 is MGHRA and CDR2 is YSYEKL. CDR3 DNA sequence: TGCGCCAGCAGCCAAACGCCAGGGCAAGGGGATGAGCAGTTCTTC. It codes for CASSQTPGQGDEQFF.

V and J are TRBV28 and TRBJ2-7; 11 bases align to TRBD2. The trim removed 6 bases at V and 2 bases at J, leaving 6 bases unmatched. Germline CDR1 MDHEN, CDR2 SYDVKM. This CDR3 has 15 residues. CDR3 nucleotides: TGTGCCAGCAGAATAGCGGGGGGGTTGCCCTACGAGCAGTACTTC. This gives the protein CASRIAGGLPYEQYF.